The 5 T cell receptor beta chains given below trace back to one sample, sequenced in a study of blood T cell repertoires in COVID-19. The method was immunoSEQ multiplex PCR; TCRdb's version includes in-frame clones alone and lacks a portion of them. The profile shows 70,000 or so clones, around 90% of them singletons. Sequencing was performed on peripheral blood. All receptors come from an elderly woman with active or convalescent COVID-19.

The genes are TRBV9 and TRBJ2-3; weak D call: TRBD2 (5 bases). V gave up 3 bases and J gave up 0 bases, with 11 bases separating them. The germline V gene encodes CDR1 SGDLS and CDR2 YYNGEE. This CDR3 region has 15 residues. CDR3 DNA sequence: TGTGCCAGCAGCGGAGCGGTTCTCAGCACAGATACGCAGTATTTT. This sequence encodes CASSGAVLSTDTQYF. Variable domain in full (rest from reference TRBV9 and TRBJ2-3): DSGVTQTPKHLITATGQRVTLRCSPRSGDLSVYWYQQSLDQGLQFLIQYYNGEERAKGNILERFSAQQFPDLHSELNLSSLELGDSALYFCASSGAVLSTDTQYFGPGTRLTVL.

V usage is TRBV25-1 and J usage is TRBJ1-1; D uncertain. Germline V gene sequence: CDR1 MGHDK, CDR2 SYGVNS. Trimming removed 6 bases from V and 2 bases from J, with 10 bases in between. The CDR3 sequence is 13 residues long. The CDR3 loop reads CASRPTGNTEAFF. CDR3 in DNA: TGTGCCAGCAGACCTACGGGAAACACTGAAGCTTTCTTT.

J is TRBJ1-1 and V is TRBV7-9; D is perhaps TRBD1 (5 bases). V lost 8 bases and J 2 bases, leaving 9 bases between the germline ends. The CDR3 loop spans 12 amino acids. Germline V CDR1 and CDR2: SEHNR, FQNEAQ (reference sequence). Here the CDR3 DNA reads TGTGCCAGCGACAGAATAAACACTGAAGCTTTCTTT. Translating gives CASDRINTEAFF.

The chain has TRBV27 and TRBJ1-2, with 10 bases lining up with TRBD1. V lost 8 bases to trimming and J lost 8 bases; unmatched junction nucleotides: 11. Germline assignment: CDR1 MNHEY and CDR2 SMNVEV (reference sequence). CDR3 length equals 14 residues. CDR3 bases: TGTGCCAGCCATTGGACAGGGGGTGGTTCGGGCTACACCTTC. Protein: CASHWTGGGSGYTF.

CDR3 region: CAIARTGPTEAFF. In DNA form, the CDR3 reads TGTGCCATCGCCCGGACAGGGCCCACTGAAGCTTTCTTT. The rearrangement joins TRBV10-3 to TRBJ1-1, with TRBD1 matching 8 bases. V was pared by 8 bases and J by 4 bases, with 6 bases of the junction left unmatched. The germline V gene encodes CDR1 ENHRY and CDR2 SYGVKD. This CDR3 contains 13 residues.